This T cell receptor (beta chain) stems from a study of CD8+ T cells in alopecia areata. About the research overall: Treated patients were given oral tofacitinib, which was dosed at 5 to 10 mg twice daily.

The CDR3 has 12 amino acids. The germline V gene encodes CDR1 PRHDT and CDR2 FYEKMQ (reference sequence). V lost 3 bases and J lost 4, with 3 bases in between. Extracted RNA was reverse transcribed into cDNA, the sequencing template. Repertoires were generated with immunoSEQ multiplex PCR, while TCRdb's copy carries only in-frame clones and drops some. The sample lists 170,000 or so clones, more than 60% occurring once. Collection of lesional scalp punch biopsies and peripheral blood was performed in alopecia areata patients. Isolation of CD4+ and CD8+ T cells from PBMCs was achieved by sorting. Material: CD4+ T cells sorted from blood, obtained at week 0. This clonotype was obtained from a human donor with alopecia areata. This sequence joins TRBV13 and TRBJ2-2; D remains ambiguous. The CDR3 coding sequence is TGTGCCAGCAGCTTCCCCACCGGGGAGCTGTTTTTT. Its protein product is CASSFPTGELFF. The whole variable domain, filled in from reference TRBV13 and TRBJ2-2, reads AAGVIQSPRHLIKEKRETATLKCYPIPRHDTVYWYQQGPGQDPQFLISFYEKMQSDKGSIPDRFSAQQFSDYHSELNMSSLELGDSALYFCASSFPTGELFFGEGSRLTVL.